This T cell receptor beta chain was profiled in a study of early T cells in non-severe SARS-CoV-2 infection. This clonotype was found many times. MiXCR was run by TCRdb on the 5' RACE reads, yielding one entry per CDR3 protein. Among around 93,000 distinct CDR3 sequences listed, about 12% were seen once. The ends were cut back, 0 bases at V and 5 bases at J, with 7 bases in the middle. This CDR3 has 13 amino acids. This chain joins TRBV12-3 or TRBV12-4 and TRBJ2-5; possibly TRBD1 for D (5 bases). This clonotype was sampled from an adult who was a healthcare worker with PCR-confirmed SARS-CoV-2 infection or an uninfected control (not recorded which). The sequences come from whole blood, collected at baseline. The CDR3 nucleotides read TGTGCCAGCAGTTTAGCAGGGGCTGAGACCCAGTACTTC. This codes for CASSLAGAETQYF.